This paragraph reports one TCR beta chain. The sample originates from a study of blood T cell repertoires in COVID-19. Across the study: Sites across the United States, Italy and Spain contributed samples from acute and convalescent COVID-19.

Clones were read by immunoSEQ multiplex PCR, and TCRdb kept only the in-frame ones, dropping some. The sample consists of 85,000 to 95,000 clones, about nine tenths of them appearing once. CDR1 SGHRS and CDR2 YFSETQ come from the germline V gene. This CDR3 is 16 amino acids long. With V trimmed by 7 bases and J by 1 base, 7 bases remained unmatched. Sequencing was performed on peripheral blood. This receptor was identified in a woman aged 45-65 years in a cohort sampled during active COVID-19. The chain has TRBV5-1 and TRBJ2-5; 13 bases are shared with TRBD2. The CDR3, as DNA: TGCGCCAGCCGCACTAGCGGGGGGGGGATCCAAGAGACCCAGTACTTC. It yields the protein CASRTSGGGIQETQYF.